Following are 30 T cell receptor beta chains from one sample sequenced in a study of blood T cell repertoires in COVID-19. Method: immunoSEQ multiplex PCR; TCRdb's copy keeps in-frame clones and lacks some. The sample holds roughly 290,000 clones; about 85% are singletons and the top ten take 0.87%. Sequenced material: peripheral blood. Receptor source: a human donor with COVID-19, enrolled during active disease. The donor label of this sample is uncertain.

A word on this clone: This sample also contains other DNA sequences that code for the same CDR3. The genes are TRBV28 and TRBJ2-7, with 10 bases matching TRBD2. This CDR3 region has 15 residues. Germline CDR1 MDHEN, CDR2 SYDVKM. V dropped 7 bases and J dropped 0; count of bases not matched to a gene: 6. CDR3: CASTPGLAVSYEQYF. The CDR3 nucleotides are TGTGCCAGCACCCCCGGACTAGCGGTCTCCTACGAGCAGTACTTC.

The rearrangement joins TRBV6-5 to TRBJ2-7; the match to TRBD1 covers 9 bases. Trimming took 6 bases from V and 6 from J; bases not matched to a gene: 9. The CDR3 extends over 14 amino acids. The germline V gene encodes CDR1 MNHEY and CDR2 SVGAGI. In DNA form, the CDR3 reads TGTGCCAGCAGCACGGGACAGGGTGGCGCCGAGCAGTACTTC. Translation gives CASSTGQGGAEQYF.

The chain recombines TRBV3-1 (or the pseudogene TRBV3-2) with TRBJ2-5, with TRBD2 matching 11 bases. V lost 4 bases to trimming and J lost 3 bases; unmatched junction nucleotides: 10. This CDR3 comprises 17 residues. Germline-derived CDR1 and CDR2 are LGHDT and YNNKEL (reference sequence). The CDR3 DNA sequence: TGTGCCAGCAGCCCGCGTACTAGCGGGAGTTTTGAAGAGACCCAGTACTTC. This encodes CASSPRTSGSFEETQYF.

The chain employs TRBV28 and TRBJ2-7, with 14 bases fitting TRBD2. V gave up 10 bases and J gave up 3 bases; unmatched junction bases: 11. Germline CDR1 and CDR2: MDHEN and SYDVKM. The CDR3 is made up of 16 amino acids. The CDR3 sequence is CATAGTSGRVGYEQYF. Here the CDR3 DNA reads TGTGCCACCGCCGGGACTAGCGGGAGAGTAGGCTACGAGCAGTACTTC.

CDR3 in DNA: TGTGCCAGCAGTTCCCGGGCAGGGGAGAACACTGAAGCTTTCTTT. Residues: CASSSRAGENTEAFF. The chain couples TRBV6-2 or TRBV6-3 to TRBJ1-1, with a weak D call TRBD1 (6 bases). Trimming cost V 4 bases and J 1 base, with 13 bases left between them. The CDR3 is 15 amino acids. From germline, CDR1 is MNHEY and CDR2 SVGEGT.

The chain is built from TRBV18 and TRBJ2-5; D is uncertain. The CDR3 contains 15 residues. CDR1 is KGHSH and CDR2 is LQKENI in the germline V gene. Trimming took off 0 bases at V and 5 bases at J, with 13 bases between the two ends. CDR3 protein: CASSPPVRQAETQYF. In DNA form, the CDR3 reads TGTGCCAGCTCACCACCGGTCAGACAAGCCGAGACCCAGTACTTC.

The CDR3: CSVKNRGVEGYTF. CDR3 sequence (DNA): TGCAGCGTTAAAAACAGGGGAGTCGAAGGCTACACCTTC. The chain combines TRBV29-1 with TRBJ1-2, with 7 positions matching TRBD1. The germline gives CDR1 SQVTM, CDR2 ANQGSEA. The J segment lost 8 bases and the V segment lost 5 bases, leaving 11 bases of the junction unmatched. The CDR3 totals 13 residues.

The rearrangement links TRBV23-1 to TRBJ2-2, with 8 nucleotides matching TRBD1. TRBV23-1 has ORF status, its function being uncertain. After removal of 2 bases from V and 7 bases from J, the junction contained 12 bases not matched to a gene. The CDR3 runs to 17 residues. This CDR3 reads CASSQPGTGRLDGELFF. In DNA form, the CDR3 reads TGCGCCAGCAGTCAACCCGGGACAGGAAGGTTGGACGGGGAGCTGTTTTTT.

The CDR3 DNA follows: TGTGCCATCAGAGGACAGGCAAACTATGGCTACACCTTC. Translation gives CAIRGQANYGYTF. V gene TRBV10-3 combines with J gene TRBJ1-2, with TRBD1 identical over 7 bases. Trimming took 6 bases from V and 2 from J; bases not matched to a gene: 3. The CDR3 length is 13 residues. The germline V gene has CDR1 ENHRY and CDR2 SYGVKD.

The rearrangement uses TRBV7-2 and TRBJ1-5, with D maybe TRBD1 (6 bases). The V gene's germline CDR1 is SGHTA and CDR2 FQGNSA. Trimming stripped 1 base from V and 7 bases from J, with 14 bases between. This CDR3 comprises 15 residues. DNA of the CDR3: TGTGCCAGCAGCTTAGAGGGGGGGCGGGGACAGCCCCAGCATTTT. Residues: CASSLEGGRGQPQHF.

This clone was seen only a few times. The rearrangement links TRBV4-3 to TRBJ2-7, with TRBD1 matching 8 bases. Germline lookup yields CDR1 LGHNA and CDR2 YSLEER. The V and J ends lost 4 bases and 3 bases, in that order; junction bases with no gene match: 8. This CDR3 comprises 15 residues. The CDR3 DNA reads as TGCGCCAGCAGCCTGGCCGGACAGGGTCGCTACGAGCAGTACTTC. This codes for CASSLAGQGRYEQYF.

This chain uses TRBV29-1 with TRBJ2-7; 9 bases are a match to TRBD2. Trimming took 0 bases from V and 3 from J; bases not matched to a gene: 6. The CDR3 contains 15 residues. Per germline, CDR1 SQVTM and CDR2 ANQGSEA. For the CDR3, the DNA is TGCAGCGTTGAAGATCCGACTAGCGGTCGCTACGAGCAGTACTTC. Translating it yields CSVEDPTSGRYEQYF.

The chain recombines TRBV30 with TRBJ1-3, with 8 bases matching TRBD1. This CDR3 has 13 residues. The V and J ends lost 4 bases and 7 bases, in that order; junction bases with no gene match: 6. CDR1 and CDR2 from the germline V gene are GTSNPN and SVGIG (reference sequence). DNA of the CDR3: TGTGCCTGGATCGGACAGGGAGGGAACACCATATATTTT. The encoded protein is CAWIGQGGNTIYF.

The V gene is TRBV9, the J gene TRBJ2-1; 12 positions match TRBD1. In germline, CDR1 is SGDLS, CDR2 YYNGEE. V was pared by 6 bases and J by 6 bases, with 4 bases of the junction left unmatched. CDR3 length: 14 amino acids. The CDR3 DNA follows: TGTGCCAGCAACAGGGACAGGGGGCCCAATGAGCAGTTCTTC. This sequence encodes CASNRDRGPNEQFF. The full variable domain, in which reference TRBV9 and TRBJ2-1 provide the parts outside the CDR3, is DSGVTQTPKHLITATGQRVTLRCSPRSGDLSVYWYQQSLDQGLQFLIQYYNGEERAKGNILERFSAQQFPDLHSELNLSSLELGDSALYFCASNRDRGPNEQFFGPGTRLTVL.

A remark on this clone: Within the sample, other DNA sequences also encode this same CDR3. V usage is TRBV11-2 and J usage is TRBJ1-5; no firm D call. The germline gives CDR1 SGHAT, CDR2 FQNNGV. V lost 0 bases to trimming and J lost 7 bases, with 7 bases between them. CDR3 size: 13 residues. The CDR3 coding sequence is TGTGCCAGCAGCTTAGATCGGGAACAGCCCCAGCATTTT. Translated, it gives CASSLDREQPQHF.

The chain employs TRBV12-3 or TRBV12-4 and TRBJ1-1, with D uncertain. This CDR3 spans 13 amino acids. Trimming stripped 3 bases from V and 4 bases from J, with 9 bases between. CDR3 nucleotides: TGTGCCAGCAGTTTCCGCGGTGGCACTGAAGCTTTCTTT. Its translation: CASSFRGGTEAFF.

This clone is labeled as medium-sized. The V gene is TRBV29-1, the J gene TRBJ2-1; 8 nucleotides line up with TRBD2. Germline-derived CDR1 and CDR2 are SQVTM and ANQGSEA. V dropped 6 bases and J dropped 3; count of bases not matched to a gene: 7. The CDR3 covers 14 residues. The CDR3 sequence is CSVAGTSLYNEQFF. CDR3 in DNA: TGCAGCGTGGCCGGGACTAGTCTCTACAATGAGCAGTTCTTC.

The V gene is TRBV11-3, the J gene TRBJ2-3, with 9 bases fitting TRBD2. With 4 bases clipped from V and 4 bases from J, the junction kept 12 bases outside the gene matches. The CDR3 is made up of 17 amino acids. The germline gives CDR1 SGHNT, CDR2 YENEEA. CDR3 sequence (DNA): TGTGCCAGCAGCTCCAGGCCTAGCGGGACCCGACCAGATACGCAGTATTTT. Translated, it gives CASSSRPSGTRPDTQYF.

Only one count was recorded for this clone. The chain couples TRBV7-2 to TRBJ1-2, with 7 bases aligning to TRBD1. The V gene end was trimmed by 2 bases and the J gene end by 0 bases; junction bases not matched to a gene: 6. The CDR3 sequence is 16 residues long. The germline gives CDR1 SGHTA, CDR2 FQGNSA. The DNA of the CDR3 is TGTGCCAGCAGCTTAACTTCGGGACAGCCTAACTATGGCTACACCTTC. This sequence encodes CASSLTSGQPNYGYTF.

The table lists this clone with a count of one. V is TRBV2 and J is TRBJ2-7; TRBD1 agrees at 8 bases. Losses at the gene ends were 2 bases for V and 2 bases for J; bases not matched to a gene: 8. Germline CDR1 and CDR2: SNHLY and FYNNEI. This CDR3 has 16 amino acids. CDR3 bases: TGTGCCAGCAGTGAACAGTCCGGACAGGGCCCCTACGAGCAGTACTTC. As protein: CASSEQSGQGPYEQYF.

This clone was seen more than once but under ten times. The V and J genes are TRBV4-1 and TRBJ1-2; weak D call: TRBD1 (6 bases). The CDR3 contains 15 residues. The ends were cut back, 3 bases at V and 3 bases at J, with 14 bases in the middle. CDR1 MGHRA and CDR2 YSYEKL come from the germline V gene. As DNA, the CDR3 is TGCGCCAGCAGCCAGAGGCCGGGGGGCGACTATGGCTACACCTTC. Translating gives CASSQRPGGDYGYTF.

The chain uses TRBV19 and TRBJ1-5, with 9 bases matching TRBD1. CDR3 length: 16 amino acids. V lost 5 bases to trimming and J lost 7 bases; unmatched junction nucleotides: 12. Germline CDR1 and CDR2: LNHDA and SQIVND (reference sequence). This CDR3 reads CASSGPDRGVGQPQHF. DNA of the CDR3: TGTGCCAGTAGTGGCCCGGACAGGGGAGTTGGCCAGCCCCAGCATTTT.

V is TRBV28 and J is TRBJ1-1; 8 nucleotides align to TRBD1. V shed 1 base and J 4 bases; nucleotides not matched to a gene: 8. The CDR3 runs 16 residues. Germline lookup yields CDR1 MDHEN and CDR2 SYDVKM. In nucleotides, the CDR3 is TGTGCCAGCAGTTTATCACTGGACAGGGTGGGCACTGAAGCTTTCTTT. Translated, it gives CASSLSLDRVGTEAFF.

The CDR3 is CASRPGGAHGDTQYF. For the CDR3, the DNA is TGTGCCAGCAGACCCGGGGGGGCGCATGGAGATACGCAGTATTTT. The chain joins TRBV7-2 to TRBJ2-3; 8 bases are shared with TRBD2. The CDR3 contains 15 residues. J lost 5 bases, V lost 6 bases, and 10 bases had no gene match. Germline lookup yields CDR1 SGHTA and CDR2 FQGNSA.

On this clone itself: Other DNA sequences within the sample encode an identical CDR3. This sequence joins TRBV2 and TRBJ2-7, with 13 bases matching TRBD2. V shed 6 bases and J 2 bases; nucleotides not matched to a gene: 4. The CDR3 has 15 residues. The V gene's germline CDR1 is SNHLY and CDR2 FYNNEI. The CDR3 DNA is TGTGCCAGCAGCGAGGGGACTAGCGGGGCCTACGAGCAGTACTTC. Protein sequence: CASSEGTSGAYEQYF.

This clone is a singleton in its sample. CDR3 sequence reads: CASSSAGARNTEAFF. The CDR3 coding sequence is TGTGCCAGCAGCTCGGCAGGGGCACGGAACACTGAAGCTTTCTTT. This chain connects TRBV5-4 to TRBJ1-1; maybe TRBD1 (6 bases). The CDR3 loop spans 15 amino acids. V was shortened by 3 bases and J by 1 base, with 13 bases between the two germline ends. CDR1 SGHNT and CDR2 YYREEE come from the germline V gene (reference sequence).

J is TRBJ2-3 and V is TRBV7-2; D gene ambiguous. The CDR3 consists of 14 residues. Per the germline V gene, CDR1 is SGHTA and CDR2 is FQGNSA. Between the trimmed V and J ends, which lost 1 base and 3 bases, there was a span of 8 bases. CDR3 protein: CASSLVRRTDTQYF. The CDR3, as DNA: TGTGCCAGCAGCTTAGTCCGGCGGACAGATACGCAGTATTTT.

The rearrangement links TRBV7-6 to TRBJ2-7; 9 bases line up with TRBD2. V shed 5 bases and J 5 bases; nucleotides not matched to a gene: 7. CDR1 and CDR2 (germline): SGHVS, FNYEAQ. The CDR3 covers 14 residues. CDR3 protein: CASSPGLANDEQYF. CDR3 bases: TGTGCCAGCAGCCCGGGACTAGCTAACGACGAGCAGTACTTC.

The rearrangement joins TRBV6-5 to TRBJ1-5, with D possibly TRBD1 on 5 matching bases. With 8 bases removed from V and 11 bases from J, the gap between germline ends came to 19 bases. The CDR3 is 13 residues long. Germline V CDR1 and CDR2: MNHEY, SVGAGI. The CDR3 DNA is TGTGCCAGCCGCATACAGGCCCTCAGGTCCCAGCATTTT. The encoded protein is CASRIQALRSQHF.

CDR3 protein: CASTFGQGAYEQFF. Here the CDR3 DNA reads TGTGCCAGTACCTTTGGACAGGGGGCTTATGAGCAGTTCTTC. The chain joins TRBV19 to TRBJ2-1, with TRBD1 matching 11 bases. V was pared by 7 bases and J by 8 bases, with 7 bases of the junction left unmatched. The germline gives CDR1 LNHDA, CDR2 SQIVND (reference sequence). The CDR3 spans 14 residues. The full variable domain, rest sourced from reference TRBV19 and TRBJ2-1, is DGGITQSPKYLFRKEGQNVTLSCEQNLNHDAMYWYRQDPGQGLRLIYYSQIVNDFQKGDIAEGYSVSREKKESFPLTVTSAQKNPTAFYLCASTFGQGAYEQFFGPGTRLTVL.